The present TCR beta chain was sequenced within a study of cytomegalovirus exposure and HLA in healthy donors. General study results and limits: That first-cohort TCR clusters tended to co-occur in the 95 to 150 validation repertoires was found in a later analysis.

Regarding this clone: Its antigen is not identified.

Sequenced by immunoSEQ multiplex PCR; TCRdb stores in-frame clones only, minus some. The data hold about 110,000 clones, with 90% to 96% observed a single time. The CDR3 is 16 residues long. Germline CDR1 is LGHNA and CDR2 is YNFKEQ. The J segment lost 3 bases and the V segment lost 3 bases, leaving 8 bases of the junction unmatched. The origin of this receptor is a woman aged 18-29 years in good health and CMV-seronegative. Input material: PBMCs. This chain connects TRBV4-2 to TRBJ1-1; 9 nucleotides line up with TRBD1. The CDR3 coding sequence is TGTGCCAGCAGCCAGGCGGGACAGGGTCAGTACACTGAAGCTTTCTTT. Its protein product is CASSQAGQGQYTEAFF.